This entry lists 32 T cell receptor beta chains sequenced from one sample in a study of early T cells in non-severe SARS-CoV-2 infection. TCRdb reprocessed the 5' RACE reads via MiXCR and lists one record per CDR3 protein. The top ten hold 3% to 4% of the sample, which has over 55,000 distinct CDR3 sequences, roughly 7.7% seen once. Input material: whole blood. The receptors were sampled from an adult who was a healthcare worker with PCR-confirmed SARS-CoV-2 infection or an uninfected control (not recorded which).

This clonotype has a count of ten or more. The rearrangement uses TRBV4-2 and TRBJ2-1; 10 nucleotides line up with TRBD2. The CDR3 extends over 15 amino acids. Unmatched junction bases numbered 4, after V lost 0 bases and J lost 8 bases. CDR1 LGHNA and CDR2 YNFKEQ come from the germline V gene. This chain's CDR3 is CASSQDPSGRDEQFF. CDR3 sequence (DNA): TGTGCCAGCAGCCAAGATCCAAGCGGGAGGGATGAGCAGTTCTTC.

Ten or more counts support this clonotype. The chain combines TRBV3-1 with TRBJ2-1; TRBD2 agrees at 11 bases. The CDR3 is 18 amino acids. Germline lookup yields CDR1 LGHDT and CDR2 YNNKEL (reference sequence). The J segment lost 2 bases and the V segment lost 1 base, leaving 7 bases of the junction unmatched. In DNA, the CDR3 is TGTGCCAGCAGCCAAGTAGCGGGAGGGCCGTTGGCCTACAATGAGCAGTTCTTC. Its translation: CASSQVAGGPLAYNEQFF.

This chain links TRBV9 with TRBJ2-1; D remains ambiguous. The V and J ends lost 0 bases and 7 bases respectively, with 14 bases between them. CDR3 length: 15 residues. Germline loops: CDR1 SGDLS, CDR2 YYNGEE. Here the CDR3 DNA reads TGTGCCAGCAGCGTAGGTAGTTTGCTTTTTAATGAGCAGTTCTTC. This gives the protein CASSVGSLLFNEQFF.

The V call is TRBV20-1, the J call TRBJ2-5; 8 nucleotides agree with TRBD1. CDR1 is DFQATT, CDR2 SNEGSKA, per germline (reference sequence). Losses at the gene ends were 5 bases for V and 5 bases for J; bases not matched to a gene: 4. The CDR3 is 12 amino acids. The CDR3 is CSAGDRRETQYF. In DNA form, the CDR3 reads TGCAGTGCTGGGGACAGGCGGGAGACCCAGTACTTC.

The sample holds many counts of this clonotype. The chain joins TRBV28 to TRBJ2-7; D gene ambiguous. Germline CDR1 MDHEN, CDR2 SYDVKM. V lost 5 bases to trimming and J lost 7 bases, with 9 bases between them. CDR3 length: 11 residues. For the CDR3, the DNA is TGTGCCAGCAGTCGTTATCCGGAGCAGTACTTC. It translates to CASSRYPEQYF.

This clonotype was seen many times. V and J are TRBV7-3 and TRBJ2-1; D is perhaps TRBD1 or TRBD2 (5 bases each). CDR3 length equals 15 residues. The V and J ends lost 3 bases and 6 bases respectively, with 15 bases between them. The germline V gene encodes CDR1 SGHTA and CDR2 FQGTGA. The CDR3 is CASSFSGTRSNEQFF. In DNA, the CDR3 is TGTGCCAGCAGCTTTTCAGGGACCCGGTCCAATGAGCAGTTCTTC.

Only a few counts were recorded for this clonotype. This rearrangement joins TRBV28 to TRBJ2-7; D is possibly TRBD2 (6 bases). CDR1 and CDR2 (germline): MDHEN, SYDVKM. V was clipped by 3 bases and J by 5 bases, with 14 bases between them. The CDR3 runs 14 residues. CDR3 sequence reads: CASSFYGGENEQYF. The CDR3 nucleotides read TGTGCCAGCAGTTTCTACGGGGGAGAGAACGAGCAGTACTTC.

This clonotype was picked up many times. The CDR3 bases are TGCAGTGCTCCCGATTCGGGAAACACCATATATTTT. Translating it yields CSAPDSGNTIYF. The chain uses TRBV20-1 and TRBJ1-3, with unresolved D. This CDR3 is 12 amino acids long. Germline CDR1 reads DFQATT; CDR2 reads SNEGSKA (reference sequence). V lost 5 bases, J lost 4 bases, and 9 bases lay in between.

This clonotype was observed a few times. The gene calls are TRBV20-1 and TRBJ1-3, with a tentative D call TRBD1 (6 bases). V was cut by 6 bases and J by 2 bases, with 17 bases left in between. Germline V lookup: CDR1 DFQATT, CDR2 SNEGSKA (reference sequence). The CDR3 is 15 residues long. CDR3: CSAPTGGQTGNTIYF. In DNA, the CDR3 is TGCAGTGCCCCGACGGGGGGGCAGACTGGAAACACCATATATTTT.

This rearrangement joins TRBV28 to TRBJ1-5; tentative D call: TRBD1 (6 bases). Trimming took 10 bases from V and 1 from J, leaving 17 bases between them. The CDR3 sequence is 15 residues long. Looked up from germline, CDR1 is MDHEN and CDR2 is SYDVKM. This CDR3 reads CATNRSGGSNQPQHF. CDR3 coding DNA: TGTGCCACAAACCGTTCGGGGGGCAGCAATCAGCCCCAGCATTTT.

This clonotype was picked up many times. This chain links TRBV7-2 with TRBJ2-7; either TRBD1 or TRBD2 may supply D (6 bases each). The length of the CDR3 is 15 residues. V was pared by 5 bases and J by 3 bases, with 17 bases between. Germline CDR1 reads SGHTA; CDR2 reads FQGNSA. Here the CDR3 reads CASSPPRGAHYEQYF. CDR3 coding DNA: TGTGCCAGCAGCCCTCCGAGGGGGGCCCACTACGAGCAGTACTTC.

On this clonotype: It may be a read error: a sequence one base away is much more abundant. This rearrangement joins TRBV2 to TRBJ2-1; D may be TRBD2 (5 bases). Germline values: CDR1 SNHLY, CDR2 FYNNEI. V was trimmed by 5 bases and J by 10 bases, leaving 15 bases between them. This CDR3 has 13 residues. The DNA for the CDR3 is TGTGCCAGCAGTTCGGACTCTACGGGCGAGCAGTTCTTC. This codes for CASSSDSTGEQFF. The whole variable domain, filled in from reference TRBV2 and TRBJ2-1, reads EPEVTQTPSHQVTQMGQEVILRCVPISNHLYFYWYRQILGQKVEFLVSFYNNEISEKSEIFDDQFSVERPDGSNFTLKIRSTKLEDSAMYFCASSSDSTGEQFFGPGTRLTVL.

This rearrangement joins TRBV18 to TRBJ1-2; D is unclear. Germline V gene data show CDR1 as KGHSH and CDR2 as LQKENI. The CDR3 runs to 13 residues. V was shortened by 5 bases and J by 3 bases, with 10 bases between the two germline ends. CDR3 coding DNA: TGTGCCAGCTCAGACCAGGTCGACTATGGCTACACCTTC. It specifies CASSDQVDYGYTF.

This clonotype showed up many times. J is TRBJ2-1 and V is TRBV3-1; 7 bases align to TRBD2. The germline CDR1 and CDR2 sequences are LGHDT and YNNKEL (reference sequence). The V segment lost 0 bases and the J segment 6 bases; nucleotides outside the gene matches: 5. The CDR3 is 15 amino acids. CDR3 residues: CASSQDGLVGNEQFF. CDR3 nucleotide sequence: TGTGCCAGCAGCCAAGATGGACTAGTGGGCAATGAGCAGTTCTTC.

This clonotype has a handful of counts. The chain is built from TRBV20-1 and TRBJ1-1; D gene ambiguous. Between the trimmed V and J ends, which lost 2 bases and 4 bases, there was a span of 14 bases. The CDR3 is 14 amino acids. From germline, CDR1 is DFQATT and CDR2 SNEGSKA (reference sequence). The CDR3 protein is CSARNLANPTEAFF. As DNA, the CDR3 is TGCAGTGCTAGAAATTTGGCAAACCCCACTGAAGCTTTCTTT.

This clonotype was counted many times. This rearrangement joins TRBV7-9 to TRBJ2-5; possible D gene TRBD2, 6 bases. Per the germline V gene, CDR1 is SEHNR and CDR2 is FQNEAQ (reference sequence). V was clipped by 2 bases and J by 2 bases, with 9 bases between them. The CDR3 sequence is 14 residues long. The CDR3 sequence: CASSLTGGQETQYF. The DNA for the CDR3 is TGTGCCAGCAGCTTAACCGGGGGTCAAGAGACCCAGTACTTC.

Many counts were recorded for this clonotype. The chain carries TRBV20-1 and TRBJ1-2; D gene uncertain. In germline, CDR1 is DFQATT, CDR2 SNEGSKA (reference sequence). The CDR3 loop spans 12 amino acids. The CDR3 DNA reads TGCAGCGGCTTCAAGACTAACTATGGCTACACCTTC. Encoded protein: CSGFKTNYGYTF.

The rearrangement joins TRBV27 to TRBJ2-3; TRBD2 matches at 11 bases. This CDR3 spans 15 amino acids. V shed 4 bases and J 11 bases; nucleotides not matched to a gene: 11. Germline V gene sequence: CDR1 MNHEY, CDR2 SMNVEV (reference sequence). CDR3 sequence reads: CASSSVAGGPGRQYF. The CDR3 coding sequence is TGTGCCAGCAGTTCCGTAGCGGGAGGGCCGGGGAGGCAGTATTTT.

This clonotype appeared many times. The V and J genes are TRBV15 and TRBJ2-1; TRBD2 matches 8 bases. CDR1 is LNHNV and CDR2 is YYDKDF in the germline V gene (reference sequence). V lost 5 bases and J lost 4; bases outside the gene matches: 13. This CDR3 has 17 amino acids. CDR3 amino acids: CATSGGGRLAFYNEQFF. For the CDR3, the DNA is TGTGCCACCAGCGGCGGGGGCAGACTAGCGTTTTACAATGAGCAGTTCTTC.

This chain links TRBV4-1 with TRBJ1-5; TRBD1 matches 7 bases. The CDR3 has 16 residues. Germline V lookup: CDR1 MGHRA, CDR2 YSYEKL. Losses at the gene ends were 1 base for V and 5 bases for J; bases not matched to a gene: 8. The CDR3 sequence is CASSQVWGQFYQPQHF. CDR3 in DNA: TGCGCCAGCAGCCAAGTTTGGGGACAGTTTTATCAGCCCCAGCATTTT.

V gene TRBV20-1 combines with J gene TRBJ2-7; D not resolved. Trimming removed 0 bases from V and 2 bases from J, with 11 bases in between. Germline CDR1 and CDR2: DFQATT and SNEGSKA (reference sequence). This CDR3 is 14 amino acids long. The CDR3 DNA sequence: TGCAGTGCTAGAGATGGGGTATCAGCCTACGAGCAGTACTTC. Amino acids: CSARDGVSAYEQYF.

This clonotype was observed at least ten times. This sequence joins TRBV29-1 and TRBJ2-7, with D perhaps assigned TRBD1 or TRBD2 (5 bases each). Germline V gene lookup returns CDR1 SQVTM and CDR2 ANQGSEA. The CDR3 runs 15 residues. Trimming removed 2 bases from V and 3 bases from J, with 17 bases in between. CDR3 amino acids: CSVEIWDQGLYEQYF. DNA of the CDR3: TGCAGCGTTGAAATTTGGGACCAAGGCCTCTACGAGCAGTACTTC.

V gene TRBV6-1 combines with J gene TRBJ2-7, with TRBD1 matching 12 bases. Losses at the gene ends were 3 bases for V and 4 bases for J; bases not matched to a gene: 4. The CDR3 has 15 amino acids. CDR1 and CDR2 (germline): MNHNS, SASEGT. The CDR3 loop reads CASSERDRGLYEQYF. The CDR3 bases are TGTGCCAGCAGTGAGAGGGACAGGGGGCTGTACGAGCAGTACTTC.

The table lists this clonotype with many counts. This sequence joins TRBV29-1 and TRBJ1-1; D possibly corresponds to TRBD1 (6 bases). CDR1 SQVTM and CDR2 ANQGSEA come from the germline V gene. Trimming cost V 6 bases and J 5 bases, with 7 bases left between them. CDR3 length equals 10 residues. The CDR3 DNA is TGCAGCGTCACAGGGACTGAAGCTTTCTTT. Translation: CSVTGTEAFF.

In this sample, this clonotype turned up many times. The gene calls are TRBV6-6 and TRBJ2-2, with 10 nucleotides matching TRBD2. CDR3 length: 15 amino acids. CDR1 and CDR2 (germline): MNHNY, SVGAGI (reference sequence). V shed 7 bases and J 0 bases; nucleotides not matched to a gene: 2. CDR3 DNA sequence: TGTGCCAGCACCACTAGCGGGGCGAACACCGGGGAGCTGTTTTTT. Protein product: CASTTSGANTGELFF.

This clonotype turned up a few times. The rearrangement uses TRBV6-6 and TRBJ2-7; TRBD1 matches at 7 bases. V trimming: 6 bases; J trimming: 4 bases; junction bases outside the gene matches: 6. Germline lookup yields CDR1 MNHNY and CDR2 SVGAGI (reference sequence). The CDR3 sequence is 13 residues long. This chain's CDR3 is CASSRGGAYEQYF. The CDR3 nucleotides are TGTGCCAGCAGCAGAGGGGGCGCGTACGAGCAGTACTTC.

This clonotype was observed at least ten times. The chain is built from TRBV6-1 and TRBJ1-4; no firm D call. Germline CDR1 is MNHNS and CDR2 is SASEGT. The CDR3 has 14 amino acids. V was clipped by 7 bases and J by 4 bases, with 13 bases between them. This CDR3 is CASKEQRLNEKLFF. Here the CDR3 DNA reads TGTGCCAGCAAGGAACAGCGCCTTAATGAAAAACTGTTTTTT.

There are many counts of this clonotype. The chain is built from TRBV10-3 and TRBJ2-1, with D tentatively TRBD1 (5 bases). CDR3 size: 11 residues. Germline CDR1 is ENHRY and CDR2 is SYGVKD. V lost 11 bases, J lost 8 bases, and 13 bases lay in between. The CDR3 loop reads CAAGSVDEQFF. CDR3 sequence (DNA): TGTGCCGCAGGGTCGGTCGATGAGCAGTTCTTC.

V gene TRBV28 combines with J gene TRBJ1-4; 9 nucleotides match TRBD1. This CDR3 region has 15 residues. Germline values: CDR1 MDHEN, CDR2 SYDVKM. The V gene end was trimmed by 4 bases and the J gene end by 7 bases; junction bases not matched to a gene: 7. The DNA of the CDR3 is TGTGCCAGCAGTTCTCCGGGACAGGGTTCTGAAAAACTGTTTTTT. Protein sequence: CASSSPGQGSEKLFF.

On this clonotype: This may stem from a read error, because a much larger clone lies one nucleotide away. The chain carries TRBV20-1 and TRBJ2-3; TRBD2 aligns across 8 bases. J lost 2 bases, V lost 7 bases, and 11 bases had no gene match. Germline V gene sequence: CDR1 DFQATT, CDR2 SNEGSKA (reference sequence). The CDR3 contains 15 residues. This CDR3 reads CSVVEGSGVTDTQYF. CDR3 nucleotides: TGCAGTGTCGTCGAGGGTAGCGGGGTCACAGATACGCAGTATTTT.

This clonotype was recorded many times. The gene calls are TRBV7-3 and TRBJ2-2; no clear D. Trimming left V 3 bases short and J 6 bases short, with 8 bases between. Germline-derived CDR1 and CDR2 are SGHTA and FQGTGA. The CDR3 consists of 13 residues. This CDR3 is CASSFSAAGELFF. In DNA, the CDR3 is TGTGCCAGCAGCTTTTCCGCGGCCGGGGAGCTGTTTTTT. Full variable domain (remainder filled in from reference TRBV7-3 and TRBJ2-2): GAGVSQTPSNKVTEKGKYVELRCDPISGHTALYWYRQSLGQGPEFLIYFQGTGAADDSGLPNDRFFAVRPEGSVSTLKIQRTERGDSAVYLCASSFSAAGELFFGEGSRLTVL.

This clonotype has at least ten counts. The CDR3 sequence: CASSSGLVIDTQYF. In DNA form, the CDR3 reads TGCGCCAGCAGCTCGGGACTAGTGATAGATACGCAGTATTTT. This chain uses TRBV5-1 with TRBJ2-3; 8 nucleotides agree with TRBD2. V lost 3 bases, J lost 5 bases, and 5 bases stayed unmatched. CDR3 length: 14 residues. Germline V gene lookup returns CDR1 SGHRS and CDR2 YFSETQ.